A single sample is the source of the 30 T cell receptor beta chains below, sequenced in a study of blood T cell repertoires in COVID-19. Profiling relied on immunoSEQ multiplex PCR, and the TCRdb table lists in-frame clones only, not all of them. This table has approximately 190,000 clones, almost 80% appearing once. The sequencing input was peripheral blood. Receptor source: a man in his fifties or sixties with active or convalescent COVID-19.

This rearrangement joins TRBV5-4 to TRBJ2-1; 10 bases align to TRBD2. Germline-derived CDR1 and CDR2 are SGHNT and YYREEE (reference sequence). Trimming at V came to 3 bases and at J to 4 bases, leaving 4 bases not matched to a gene. The CDR3 consists of 15 residues. The CDR3 DNA is TGTGCCAGCAGCTCGGGACTAGCGTTATACAATGAGCAGTTCTTC. Translating gives CASSSGLALYNEQFF.

The chain couples TRBV15 to TRBJ2-1; a possible D gene is TRBD2 (7 bases). Deletions cut 0 bases from V and 6 bases from J, with 12 bases between. Germline loops: CDR1 LNHNV, CDR2 YYDKDF (reference sequence). The CDR3 contains 15 residues. The CDR3 loop reads CATSRDVGGGNEQFF. For the CDR3, the DNA is TGTGCCACCAGCAGAGACGTGGGAGGGGGCAATGAGCAGTTCTTC.

The count of this clone is one. The chain is built from TRBV21-1 and TRBJ2-5; the tabulated D call, TRBD2, remains unverified against the DNA. TRBV21-1 is a pseudogene locus. This CDR3 is built from 24 residues. The CDR3 bases are TGTGCCAGCGAGCAAACGCCGGGACTAGCGGGAATCCGGAGTTTGGGCAAAATAAAAGAGACCCAGTACTTC. Its translation: CASEQTPGLAGIRSLGKIKETQYF.

The chain uses TRBV11-3 and TRBJ2-2; 10 nucleotides line up with TRBD1. Germline V gene data show CDR1 as SGHNT and CDR2 as YENEEA. The CDR3 contains 16 residues. The trim removed 5 bases at V and 5 bases at J, leaving 8 bases unmatched. Here the CDR3 reads CASSPWGQGTTGELFF. The CDR3 DNA reads TGTGCCAGCAGCCCCTGGGGACAGGGGACTACCGGGGAGCTGTTTTTT. Drawing the rest from reference TRBV11-3 and TRBJ2-2, the complete variable domain is EAGVVQSPRYKIIEKKQPVAFWCNPISGHNTLYWYLQNLGQGPELLIRYENEEAVDDSQLPKDRFSAERLKGVDSTLKIQPAELGDSAVYLCASSPWGQGTTGELFFGEGSRLTVL.

The gene calls are TRBV9 and TRBJ2-4; a possible D gene is TRBD1 (5 bases). The ends were cut back, 3 bases at V and 1 base at J, with 11 bases in the middle. Germline V gene lookup returns CDR1 SGDLS and CDR2 YYNGEE. The CDR3 runs to 15 residues. The DNA of the CDR3 is TGTGCCAGCAGCGCACAATCAGGGGCCAAAAACATTCAGTACTTC. This codes for CASSAQSGAKNIQYF.

The chain is built from TRBV5-4 and TRBJ2-7; no firm D call. Deletions cut 4 bases from V and 2 bases from J, with 13 bases between. Germline V CDR1 and CDR2: SGHNT, YYREEE (reference sequence). CDR3 length: 14 amino acids. CDR3 nucleotide sequence: TGTGCCAGCAGCCCCTCAGGTTTAGCCTACGAGCAGTACTTC. Translation: CASSPSGLAYEQYF.

The chain uses TRBV4-1 and TRBJ1-3, with unresolved D. The CDR3 contains 17 residues. Trimming took 1 base from V and 4 from J, leaving 17 bases between them. Germline CDR1 MGHRA, CDR2 YSYEKL. CDR3 loop: CASSQGTFWASGNTIYF. The CDR3 coding sequence is TGCGCCAGCAGCCAAGGTACCTTTTGGGCTTCAGGAAACACCATATATTTT.

The rearrangement joins TRBV19 to TRBJ2-7, with TRBD1 matching 12 bases. Germline V gene sequence: CDR1 LNHDA, CDR2 SQIVND (reference sequence). The junction had 2 bases not matched to a gene; V was cut back by 3 bases and J by 5 bases. This CDR3 is 14 amino acids long. CDR3 loop: CASSIGTGGDEQYF. In nucleotides, the CDR3 is TGTGCCAGTAGTATCGGGACAGGGGGCGACGAGCAGTACTTC. The full variable domain, with the rest looked up from reference TRBV19 and TRBJ2-7, is DGGITQSPKYLFRKEGQNVTLSCEQNLNHDAMYWYRQDPGQGLRLIYYSQIVNDFQKGDIAEGYSVSREKKESFPLTVTSAQKNPTAFYLCASSIGTGGDEQYFGPGTRLTVT.

The chain has TRBV14 and TRBJ1-2; the match to TRBD1 covers 10 bases. Germline assignment: CDR1 SGHDN and CDR2 FVKESK. CDR3 length equals 15 residues. The V and J ends lost 3 bases and 8 bases, in that order; junction bases with no gene match: 9. CDR3 sequence reads: CASSQGPGQGLGYTF. The CDR3 coding sequence is TGTGCCAGCAGCCAGGGCCCGGGACAGGGGCTCGGCTACACCTTC. Looking up the rest from reference TRBV14 and TRBJ1-2 gives the full variable domain: EAGVTQFPSHSVIEKGQTVTLRCDPISGHDNLYWYRRVMGKEIKFLLHFVKESKQDESGMPNNRFLAERTGGTYSTLKVQPAELEDSGVYFCASSQGPGQGLGYTFGSGTRLTVV.

This chain links TRBV19 with TRBJ1-6; 8 positions agree with TRBD1. Unmatched junction bases numbered 4, after V lost 5 bases and J lost 10 bases. Looked up from germline, CDR1 is LNHDA and CDR2 is SQIVND (reference sequence). This CDR3 comprises 13 residues. DNA of the CDR3: TGTGCCAGTAGTCGGACAGGGAGATCACCCCTCCACTTT. This gives the protein CASSRTGRSPLHF.

The V and J genes are TRBV2 and TRBJ2-2, with TRBD1 as a possible D gene (6 bases). The CDR3 sequence is 13 residues long. The germline V and J ends were trimmed by 3 bases and 5 bases, with 7 bases remaining between them. Per germline, CDR1 SNHLY and CDR2 FYNNEI. DNA of the CDR3: TGTGCCAGCAGTGAGACAGGAACCGGGGAGCTGTTTTTT. It translates to CASSETGTGELFF.

This sequence joins TRBV7-9 and TRBJ2-2; 8 bases align to TRBD1. The J segment lost 2 bases and the V segment lost 0 bases, leaving 5 bases of the junction unmatched. CDR1 SEHNR and CDR2 FQNEAQ come from the germline V gene (reference sequence). The CDR3 has 17 amino acids. CDR3 bases: TGTGCCAGCAGCTTAGCTCACGGGACAGGCAACACCGGGGAGCTGTTTTTT. As protein: CASSLAHGTGNTGELFF. Based on the CDR3 plus reference TRBV7-9 and TRBJ2-2, the full variable domain is DTGVSQNPRHKITKRGQNVTFRCDPISEHNRLYWYRQTLGQGPEFLTYFQNEAQLEKSRLLSDRFSAERPKGSFSTLEIQRTEQGDSAMYLCASSLAHGTGNTGELFFGEGSRLTVL.

CDR3 loop: CASSQARTGTLPSSYNEQFF. The CDR3 DNA is TGTGCCAGCAGCCAAGCCCGGACAGGGACGCTCCCGAGTTCCTACAATGAGCAGTTCTTC. The rearrangement joins TRBV4-2 to TRBJ2-1; TRBD1 matches at 8 bases. Germline values: CDR1 LGHNA, CDR2 YNFKEQ. This CDR3 has 20 amino acids. Trimming took 1 base from V and 1 from J; bases not matched to a gene: 15.

The rearrangement links TRBV10-3 to TRBJ2-7; 7 bases line up with TRBD1. V lost 7 bases to trimming and J lost 0 bases; unmatched junction nucleotides: 6. The length of the CDR3 is 14 residues. The germline V gene encodes CDR1 ENHRY and CDR2 SYGVKD. The CDR3 loop reads CAINQGETSYEQYF. CDR3 coding DNA: TGTGCCATCAACCAGGGGGAGACCTCCTACGAGCAGTACTTC.

The chain links TRBV5-4 to TRBJ1-6; TRBD1 is a possible D gene (6 bases). Germline lookup yields CDR1 SGHNT and CDR2 YYREEE (reference sequence). The CDR3 sequence is 14 residues long. Trimming left V 0 bases short and J 9 bases short, with 10 bases between. Written as DNA, the CDR3 is TGTGCCAGCAGCTTGGTCCAGGGGAGTTCACCCCTCCACTTT. This translates into CASSLVQGSSPLHF.

The gene calls are TRBV11-3 and TRBJ2-1; 10 nucleotides align to TRBD2. Germline lookup yields CDR1 SGHNT and CDR2 YENEEA. The CDR3 runs to 14 residues. Losses at the gene ends were 5 bases for V and 4 bases for J; bases not matched to a gene: 2. The CDR3 here is CASSGTSEYNEQFF. The CDR3 region has the DNA TGTGCCAGCAGCGGGACTAGCGAGTACAATGAGCAGTTCTTC.

The chain recombines TRBV19 with TRBJ2-3, with D possibly TRBD2 on 6 matching bases. There are 14 residues in the CDR3. V lost 5 bases, J lost 3 bases, and 12 bases lay in between. From germline, CDR1 is LNHDA and CDR2 SQIVND (reference sequence). The CDR3 spells CASSFLTSTDTQYF. The CDR3 bases are TGTGCCAGTAGTTTCCTGACTAGTACAGATACGCAGTATTTT.

The rearrangement links TRBV27 to TRBJ2-3; 10 positions agree with TRBD1. CDR1 is MNHEY and CDR2 is SMNVEV in the germline V gene (reference sequence). Losses at the gene ends were 5 bases for V and 4 bases for J; bases not matched to a gene: 12. The CDR3 is 17 amino acids. CDR3 nucleotide sequence: TGTGCCAGCAGTCTCTACCTCAGGACAGGGGGACCAGATACGCAGTATTTT. Translation gives CASSLYLRTGGPDTQYF.

This chain joins TRBV15 and TRBJ2-5; 13 bases are a match to TRBD2. V was clipped by 2 bases and J by 5 bases; unmatched bases: 11. Germline V lookup: CDR1 LNHNV, CDR2 YYDKDF (reference sequence). CDR3 length equals 18 residues. The CDR3 sequence is CATSRKGGGLAGSETQYF. DNA for the CDR3: TGTGCCACCAGCAGAAAAGGGGGGGGACTAGCGGGATCTGAGACCCAGTACTTC.

In its sample, this clone was seen once. The J gene is TRBJ2-1, the V gene TRBV19; 13 nucleotides align to TRBD2. Germline lookup yields CDR1 LNHDA and CDR2 SQIVND (reference sequence). CDR3 length: 16 residues. The junction had 8 bases not matched to a gene; V was cut back by 3 bases and J by 9 bases. The CDR3 DNA reads TGTGCCAGTAGTATTGATTGGACTAGCGGGAGAAGTGAGCAGTTCTTC. Its translation: CASSIDWTSGRSEQFF.

The chain carries TRBV5-1 and TRBJ2-1; D gene unclear. CDR1 is SGHRS and CDR2 is YFSETQ in the germline V gene. The CDR3 length is 13 residues. Trimming shortened V by 0 bases and J by 7 bases, and 8 bases separated the two germline ends. Written as DNA, the CDR3 is TGCGCCAGCAGCTTGGTACCAACTAATGAGCAGTTCTTC. It codes for CASSLVPTNEQFF.

The sample holds a few counts of this clone. The sample has other DNA sequences that encode this CDR3 too. V and J are TRBV5-1 and TRBJ1-1; D not certain. With 2 bases removed from V and 1 base from J, the gap between germline ends came to 6 bases. The CDR3 totals 13 residues. Germline CDR1 and CDR2: SGHRS and YFSETQ. Here the CDR3 DNA reads TGCGCCAGCAGCTTTGGGCAGAACACTGAAGCTTTCTTT. This encodes CASSFGQNTEAFF.

This clone was observed once. The gene calls are TRBV5-4 and TRBJ2-2; 7 bases fit TRBD2. This CDR3 has 15 residues. J gave up 5 bases and V 2 bases, and 6 bases lay outside the gene matches. Germline V CDR1 and CDR2: SGHNT, YYREEE (reference sequence). The CDR3 bases are TGTGCCAGCAGCTTACAGCGGGGTGAGACCGGGGAGCTGTTTTTT. Amino acids: CASSLQRGETGELFF.

The chain links TRBV5-4 to TRBJ2-1, with D perhaps matching TRBD2 (5 bases). CDR3 size: 15 residues. The V gene's germline CDR1 is SGHNT and CDR2 YYREEE (reference sequence). V was shortened by 0 bases and J by 1 base, with 8 bases between the two germline ends. The CDR3 loop is CASSLEAASYNEQFF. The CDR3 DNA follows: TGTGCCAGCAGCTTGGAAGCGGCTTCCTACAATGAGCAGTTCTTC.

V gene TRBV4-2 combines with J gene TRBJ2-1; no firm D call. Germline V gives CDR1 LGHNA, CDR2 YNFKEQ. V lost 1 base and J lost 2, with 12 bases in between. This CDR3 spans 16 amino acids. CDR3 region: CASSQGEQYPYNEQFF. The CDR3 DNA reads as TGTGCCAGCAGCCAAGGAGAACAGTACCCCTACAATGAGCAGTTCTTC.

The rearrangement uses TRBV6-2 or TRBV6-3 and TRBJ2-5, with D possibly being TRBD1 (5 bases). The V end was cut by 2 bases, the J end by 5 bases, with 18 bases between. Germline V gene lookup returns CDR1 MNHEY and CDR2 SVGEGT. This CDR3 has 16 amino acids. CDR3 bases: TGTGCCAGCAGTTACGAGTTGGCTACAGGTCGGGAGACCCAGTACTTC. This encodes CASSYELATGRETQYF.

This chain links TRBV7-2 with TRBJ2-7, with 9 bases lining up with TRBD2. The J segment lost 7 bases and the V segment lost 5 bases, leaving 6 bases of the junction unmatched. The CDR3 contains 13 residues. From germline, CDR1 is SGHTA and CDR2 FQGNSA. The CDR3 sequence: CASSQGTSREQYF. DNA of the CDR3: TGTGCCAGCAGCCAGGGGACTAGCAGGGAGCAGTACTTC. Using reference TRBV7-2 and TRBJ2-7 for the parts outside the CDR3, the full variable domain is GAGVSQSPSNKVTEKGKDVELRCDPISGHTALYWYRQSLGQGLEFLIYFQGNSAPDKSGLPSDRFSAERTGGSVSTLTIQRTQQEDSAVYLCASSQGTSREQYFGPGTRLTVT.

The chain links TRBV7-9 to TRBJ2-7; maybe TRBD2 (6 bases). Germline V gene data show CDR1 as SEHNR and CDR2 as FQNEAQ (reference sequence). Trimming removed 2 bases from V and 5 bases from J, with 16 bases in between. The CDR3 length is 15 residues. Here the CDR3 DNA reads TGTGCCAGCAGCTTAAGAGGGACTCCCCTCAACGAGCAGTACTTC. Translating it yields CASSLRGTPLNEQYF.

The chain couples TRBV2 to TRBJ2-5; no definite D call. CDR1 and CDR2 from the germline V gene are SNHLY and FYNNEI. CDR3 length equals 15 residues. V was clipped by 3 bases and J by 2 bases, with 13 bases between them. The CDR3 protein is CASSESATGQETQYF. For the CDR3, the DNA is TGTGCCAGCAGTGAGTCGGCGACTGGACAAGAGACCCAGTACTTC.

Comment on this clone: Other DNA sequences from this sample encode an identical CDR3 as well. This chain links TRBV5-4 with TRBJ2-5, with 8 bases identical to TRBD2. Germline V gene data show CDR1 as SGHNT and CDR2 as YYREEE (reference sequence). V was pared by 2 bases and J by 5 bases, with 5 bases of the junction left unmatched. The CDR3 has 14 amino acids. The CDR3 spells CASSLAGVGETQYF. The CDR3 nucleotides are TGTGCCAGCAGCTTAGCGGGAGTGGGGGAGACCCAGTACTTC.